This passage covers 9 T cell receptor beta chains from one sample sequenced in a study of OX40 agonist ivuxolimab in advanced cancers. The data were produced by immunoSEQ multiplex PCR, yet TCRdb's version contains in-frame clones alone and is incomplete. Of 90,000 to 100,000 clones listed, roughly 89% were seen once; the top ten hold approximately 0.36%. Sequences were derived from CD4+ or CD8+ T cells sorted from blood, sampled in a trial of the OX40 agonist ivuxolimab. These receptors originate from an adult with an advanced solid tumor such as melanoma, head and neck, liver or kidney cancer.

The CDR3: CASSLQAGNTEAFF. The CDR3 nucleotides read TGTGCCAGCAGCCTACAGGCAGGGAACACTGAAGCTTTCTTT. The rearrangement links TRBV7-9 to TRBJ1-1; weak D call: TRBD1 (5 bases). The CDR3 extends over 14 amino acids. V lost 5 bases and J lost 1, with 11 bases in between. Germline assignment: CDR1 SEHNR and CDR2 FQNEAQ (reference sequence).

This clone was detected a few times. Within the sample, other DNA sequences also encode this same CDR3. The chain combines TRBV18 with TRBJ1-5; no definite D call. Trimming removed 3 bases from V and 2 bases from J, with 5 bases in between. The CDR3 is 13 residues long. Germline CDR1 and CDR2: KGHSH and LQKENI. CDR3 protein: CASSPGGNQPQHF. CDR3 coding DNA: TGTGCCAGCTCACCCGGAGGCAATCAGCCCCAGCATTTT.

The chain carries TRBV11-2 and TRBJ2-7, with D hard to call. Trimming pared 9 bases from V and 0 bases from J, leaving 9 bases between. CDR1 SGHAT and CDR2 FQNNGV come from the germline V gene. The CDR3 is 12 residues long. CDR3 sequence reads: CASGISSYEQYF. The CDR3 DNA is TGTGCCAGTGGGATCAGCTCCTACGAGCAGTACTTC.

The CDR3, as DNA: TGCGCCAGCAGCCGAAGGCTTGAGGAGAATGAGCAGTTCTTC. Translated: CASSRRLEENEQFF. The chain uses TRBV5-1 and TRBJ2-1; D is unclear. The CDR3 totals 14 residues. V gave up 4 bases and J gave up 7 bases, with 15 bases separating them. Germline V gene sequence: CDR1 SGHRS, CDR2 YFSETQ.

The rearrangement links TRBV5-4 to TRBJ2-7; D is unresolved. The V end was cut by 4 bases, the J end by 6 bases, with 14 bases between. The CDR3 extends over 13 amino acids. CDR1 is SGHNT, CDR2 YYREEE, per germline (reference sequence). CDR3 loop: CASSPEPPSEQYF. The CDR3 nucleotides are TGTGCCAGCAGCCCCGAGCCCCCCTCCGAGCAGTACTTC.

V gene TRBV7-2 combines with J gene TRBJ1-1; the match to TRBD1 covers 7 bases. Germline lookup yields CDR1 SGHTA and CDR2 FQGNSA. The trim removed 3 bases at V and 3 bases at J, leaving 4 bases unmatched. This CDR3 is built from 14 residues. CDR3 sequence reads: CASSFNRGDTEAFF. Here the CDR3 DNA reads TGTGCCAGCAGCTTCAACAGGGGAGACACTGAAGCTTTCTTT. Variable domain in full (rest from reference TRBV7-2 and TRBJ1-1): GAGVSQSPSNKVTEKGKDVELRCDPISGHTALYWYRQSLGQGLEFLIYFQGNSAPDKSGLPSDRFSAERTGGSVSTLTIQRTQQEDSAVYLCASSFNRGDTEAFFGQGTRLTVV.

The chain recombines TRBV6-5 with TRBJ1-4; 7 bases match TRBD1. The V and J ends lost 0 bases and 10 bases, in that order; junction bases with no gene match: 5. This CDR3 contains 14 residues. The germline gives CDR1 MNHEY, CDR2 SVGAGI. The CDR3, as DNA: TGTGCCAGCAGTTACTCGACCCGACAGGGAAAACTGTTTTTT. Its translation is CASSYSTRQGKLFF.

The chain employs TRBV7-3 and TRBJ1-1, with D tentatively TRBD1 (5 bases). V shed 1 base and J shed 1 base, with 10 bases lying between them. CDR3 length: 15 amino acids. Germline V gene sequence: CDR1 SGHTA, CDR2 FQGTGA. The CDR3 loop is CASSLIGTENTEAFF. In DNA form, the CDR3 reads TGTGCCAGCAGCTTAATAGGGACCGAGAACACTGAAGCTTTCTTT. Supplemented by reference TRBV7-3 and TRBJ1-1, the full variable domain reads GAGVSQTPSNKVTEKGKYVELRCDPISGHTALYWYRQSLGQGPEFLIYFQGTGAADDSGLPNDRFFAVRPEGSVSTLKIQRTERGDSAVYLCASSLIGTENTEAFFGQGTRLTVV.

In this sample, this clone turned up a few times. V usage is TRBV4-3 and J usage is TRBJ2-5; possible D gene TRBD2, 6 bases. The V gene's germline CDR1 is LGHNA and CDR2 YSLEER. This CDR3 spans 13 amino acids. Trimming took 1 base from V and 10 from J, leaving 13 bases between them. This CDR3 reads CASSQGVRRDQYF. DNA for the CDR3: TGCGCCAGCAGCCAAGGGGTGCGGCGGGACCAGTACTTC.